This T cell receptor beta chain was identified during a study of T cells in Graves' hyperthyroidism and ophthalmopathy. This clonotype has a handful of counts. It was RNA transcripts that yielded the amplified TCR beta CDR3 regions. Carried out on the TCR CDR3, a first-round RT-PCR used the HTBI primer set. TCRdb passed the multiplex PCR reads through MiXCR, listing each CDR3 protein once. The sample holds under 350,000 distinct CDR3 sequences; around a sixth are singletons and the top ten take around 50%. Germline V gene lookup returns CDR1 SGHRS and CDR2 YFSETQ. With 0 bases clipped from V and 5 bases from J, the junction kept 4 bases outside the gene matches. CDR3 length equals 16 residues.

This sequence joins TRBV5-1 and TRBJ2-3; 12 positions match TRBD2. The sequence was collected from a woman aged 45-65 years with Graves' hyperthyroidism. The material sequenced was blood. The CDR3 sequence is CASSLASGGVGDTQYF. CDR3 nucleotides: TGCGCCAGCAGCTTGGCTAGCGGGGGGGTCGGAGATACGCAGTATTTT.